A selection of T cell receptor beta chains follows, all from one sample in a study of shared clonotypes between healthy human individuals. TCRdb's table, derived via immunoSEQ multiplex PCR, lists solely in-frame clones and lacks some. This table holds under 1,900,000 clones, 97% to 99% found once. The sample consisted of naive CD4+ T cells sorted from blood. All receptors come from a man aged 25-45 years in good health. The CDR3 runs from the conserved cysteine through the conserved F or W. The listing skips clone size in some rows; elsewhere it reads once, few, many or a size class.

V: TRBV6-6; length: 11; size: -; CDR3: CASSSTYEQYF
V: TRBV7-9; length: 13; size: -; CDR3: CASSLSGRIEQFF
V: TRBV6-6; length: 14; size: -; CDR3: CASRTGTGTYEQYF
V: TRBV11-2; length: 18; size: -; CDR3: CASSLVRDGPRINYGYTF
V: TRBV13; length: 13; size: -; CDR3: CASSPDPNQPQHF
V: TRBV5-4; length: 14; size: -; CDR3: CASSLDQVGETQYF
V: TRBV2; length: 13; size: -; CDR3: CASNRQSSYEQYF
V: TRBV7-6; length: 17; size: once; CDR3: CASSLAPPSGFTYEQYF
V: TRBV19; length: 16; size: -; CDR3: CASSIRTGSSNQPQHF
V: TRBV29-1; length: 13; size: -; CDR3: CSVDLPNEDTQYF
V: TRBV15; length: 15; size: -; CDR3: CATSRGDREREKLFF
V: TRBV11-3; length: 12; size: -; CDR3: CASSSEADTQYF
V: TRBV15; length: 15; size: -; CDR3: CATSWGGQGSEKLFF
V: TRBV6-1; length: 11; size: -; CDR3: CASTQVALWAF
V: TRBV7-8; length: 15; size: -; CDR3: CASSSRDSGLGGAFF
V: TRBV4-1; length: 19; size: -; CDR3: CASSQDGEDVVSGANVLTF
V: TRBV28; length: 13; size: -; CDR3: CASSFRITDTQYF
V: TRBV7-2; length: 15; size: -; CDR3: CASSWLAGVYNEQFF
V: TRBV19; length: 16; size: -; CDR3: CASGGRRSSTNEKLFF
V: TRBV10-3; length: 13; size: -; CDR3: CAIRTGVNTEAFF
V: TRBV29-1; length: 15; size: -; CDR3: CSVESPGGNTDTQYF
V: TRBV7-9; length: 17; size: -; CDR3: CASSLFSREQGIHEQFF
V: TRBV9; length: 15; size: -; CDR3: CASSVGETMYNEQFF
V: TRBV9; length: 14; size: -; CDR3: CASSLPGPGNEQYF
V: TRBV7-9; length: 16; size: -; CDR3: CASSQRTGTGVETQYF
V: TRBV18; length: 11; size: -; CDR3: CASSPKETQYF
V: TRBV27; length: 15; size: -; CDR3: CASSAIAGSYNEQFF
V: TRBV7-2; length: 14; size: -; CDR3: CASSSSGTYNEQFF
V: TRBV9; length: 17; size: -; CDR3: CASSVGFLERSTDTQYF
V: TRBV28; length: 14; size: -; CDR3: CASLAQGTFYEQYF
V: TRBV6-1; length: 10; size: -; CDR3: CASRTYEQYF
V: TRBV5-1; length: 14; size: -; CDR3: CASSPEARTDTQYF
V: TRBV7-9; length: 14; size: -; CDR3: CASSRDRMNTEAFF
V: TRBV19; length: 17; size: -; CDR3: CASRDRGWEANTGELFF
V: TRBV7-9; length: 12; size: -; CDR3: CASSSLGGELFF
V: TRBV30; length: 17; size: -; CDR3: CAWSVPWQGASYNEQFF
V: TRBV9; length: 17; size: -; CDR3: CASSALSDRPGGEKLFF
V: TRBV7-5; length: 19; size: -; CDR3: CARSFSFCGSASFPYEQYF
V: TRBV7-2; length: 15; size: -; CDR3: CASSLALGSTGELFF
V: TRBV5-6; length: 15; size: once; CDR3: CASTPGDFGTGELFF
V: TRBV9; length: 16; size: -; CDR3: CASSVAWDPAFGEQFF
V: TRBV11-2; length: 14; size: -; CDR3: CASSLDRISYEQYF
V: TRBV28; length: 14; size: -; CDR3: CASKQIGGTGELFF
V: TRBV5-1; length: 15; size: once; CDR3: CASSLAWASTDTQYF
V: TRBV4-1; length: 15; size: once; CDR3: CASSQELAGSYEQYF
V: TRBV30; length: 11; size: -; CDR3: CAWSSTDTQYF
V: TRBV11-3; length: 19; size: -; CDR3: CASSQGGASGFSSYNEQFF